The 31 T cell receptor beta chains below were found in one sample sequenced in a study of neurological immune-mediated disorders (dated by TCRdb to 2018 to 2020). Library preparation employed 5' RACE. Instrument on record: Illumina HiSeq 2500. TCRdb handled the public reads itself, with Q25 trimming in fastp and clone calling in MiXCR, and kept productive beta chains. CDR3 protein sequences are deduplicated, and each keeps its most common genes and DNA. This sample gives about 50,000 distinct CDR3 sequences in total; 10% of them show up just once. Less than 6% of the sample lies in the top ten. Sequencing was done on a sample of PBMCs. These receptors were obtained from a man between 65 and 80 years old with HTLV-1-associated myelopathy (HAM/TSP).

This clonotype was seen repeatedly, ten times or more. The chain carries TRBV27 and TRBJ2-2, with 9 bases fitting TRBD1. CDR3 length equals 14 residues. J was trimmed by 5 bases and V by 9 bases; bases with no gene match: 7. The germline V gene has CDR1 MNHEY and CDR2 SMNVEV (reference sequence). The CDR3 sequence is CASKGQGGTGELFF. For the CDR3, the DNA is TGTGCCAGTAAGGGACAGGGAGGAACCGGGGAGCTGTTTTTT.

Many counts were recorded for this clonotype. This rearrangement joins TRBV7-3 to TRBJ1-1; D is perhaps TRBD1 (6 bases). V lost 2 bases and J lost 3, with 16 bases in between. Germline assignment: CDR1 SGHTA and CDR2 FQGTGA. This CDR3 has 16 amino acids. In nucleotides, the CDR3 is TGTGCCAGCAGCTTAGGGCCTCGGGGGGCGGACACTGAAGCTTTCTTT. Protein product: CASSLGPRGADTEAFF.

This clonotype occurred many times. The chain employs TRBV20-1 and TRBJ2-7; D might be TRBD2 (6 bases). Germline loops: CDR1 DFQATT, CDR2 SNEGSKA (reference sequence). Trimming left V 3 bases short and J 3 bases short, with 12 bases between. The CDR3 has 13 amino acids. This CDR3 reads CSASGRGLYEQYF. Here the CDR3 DNA reads TGCAGTGCTAGCGGGAGAGGTCTCTACGAGCAGTACTTC.

This clonotype was recorded at least ten times. The J gene is TRBJ2-7, the V gene TRBV12-3 or TRBV12-4; D remains unclear. The CDR3 spans 13 residues. The V and J ends lost 3 bases and 3 bases respectively, with 9 bases between them. This CDR3 is CASSLLPNYEQYF. CDR3 sequence (DNA): TGTGCCAGCAGTTTGTTGCCTAACTACGAGCAGTACTTC.

Turning to this clonotype: One end of the junction fails to match germline, which may point to a read error. V gene TRBV6-4 combines with J gene TRBJ2-1; 13 nucleotides line up with TRBD2. CDR1 is MRHNA, CDR2 SNTAGT, per germline. The CDR3 contains 17 residues. CDR3 amino acids: CANSPTSGRTSGDEQFF. CDR3 bases: TGTGCCAACAGTCCGACTAGCGGGAGGACTTCAGGGGATGAGCAGTTCTTC.

At least ten counts were recorded for this clonotype. The chain couples TRBV5-1 to TRBJ2-3, with 10 bases identical to TRBD2. Unmatched junction bases numbered 6, after V lost 0 bases and J lost 2 bases. Germline V gene lookup returns CDR1 SGHRS and CDR2 YFSETQ. The length of the CDR3 is 17 residues. CDR3 sequence (DNA): TGCGCCAGCAGCTTGGAGGCTAGCGGGAGCCTCACAGATACGCAGTATTTT. This sequence encodes CASSLEASGSLTDTQYF. Combining the CDR3 with reference TRBV5-1 and TRBJ2-3 gives the whole variable domain KAGVTQTPRYLIKTRGQQVTLSCSPISGHRSVSWYQQTPGQGLQFLFEYFSETQRNKGNFPGRFSGRQFSNSRSEMNVSTLELGDSALYLCASSLEASGSLTDTQYFGPGTRLTVL.

This clonotype has at least ten counts. V gene TRBV7-9 combines with J gene TRBJ2-7; tentatively, D is TRBD1 (5 bases). V lost 3 bases to trimming and J lost 2 bases, with 23 bases between them. This CDR3 spans 18 amino acids. CDR1 is SEHNR, CDR2 FQNEAQ, per germline (reference sequence). CDR3 protein: CASSFTPASGLLPYEQYF. The CDR3 DNA reads TGTGCCAGCAGCTTTACCCCGGCGTCAGGGCTGCTTCCCTACGAGCAGTACTTC.

The table lists this clonotype with many counts. The CDR3 region has the DNA TGTGCCAGCAGCTCTGGTGACATAGCCGAGCAGTACTTC. Amino acids: CASSSGDIAEQYF. The rearrangement links TRBV7-7 to TRBJ2-7; no reliable D call. CDR1 and CDR2 (germline): SSHAT, FNYEAQ (reference sequence). Trimming shortened V by 4 bases and J by 6 bases, and 13 bases separated the two germline ends. CDR3 length equals 13 residues.

In this sample, this clonotype turned up many times. The chain couples TRBV7-8 to TRBJ2-7; D remains ambiguous. The ends were cut back, 1 base at V and 0 bases at J, with 13 bases in the middle. Germline loops: CDR1 SGHVS, CDR2 FQNEAQ. This CDR3 region has 16 residues. The chain's CDR3 is CASSLGYGRDSYEQYF. In DNA, the CDR3 is TGTGCCAGCAGCTTAGGATACGGCCGCGACTCCTACGAGCAGTACTTC.

This clonotype was detected ten times or more. The chain couples TRBV7-9 to TRBJ1-1; tentatively, D is TRBD1 (6 bases). Trimming left V 6 bases short and J 8 bases short, with 10 bases between. The germline gives CDR1 SEHNR, CDR2 FQNEAQ (reference sequence). The CDR3 sequence is 11 residues long. The CDR3 DNA sequence: TGTGCCAGCAGTGCCGGGACAGAAGCTTTCTTT. Its translation: CASSAGTEAFF.

There are many counts of this clonotype. This chain links TRBV6-6 with TRBJ1-6, with D unclear. The CDR3 consists of 13 residues. V lost 10 bases and J 5 bases, leaving 12 bases between the germline ends. Germline assignment: CDR1 MNHNY and CDR2 SVGAGI (reference sequence). The CDR3 nucleotides are TGTGCCACCCTCAGGAGTAATAATTCACCCCTCCACTTT. This translates into CATLRSNNSPLHF.

This clonotype was seen many times. The CDR3 region is CASSLGGATDTQYF. CDR3 nucleotide sequence: TGCGCCAGCAGCTTGGGGGGAGCCACAGATACGCAGTATTTT. The V and J genes are TRBV5-1 and TRBJ2-3; possibly TRBD2 for D (5 bases). CDR1 and CDR2 from the germline V gene are SGHRS and YFSETQ. Trimming pared 0 bases from V and 2 bases from J, leaving 7 bases between. This CDR3 is built from 14 residues.

Of note for this clonotype: It may be a read error: a sequence one base away is much more abundant. The chain links TRBV7-2 to TRBJ1-4; tentative D call: TRBD1 (5 bases). The CDR3 is made up of 12 amino acids. Germline assignment: CDR1 SGHTA and CDR2 FQGNSA. Trimming cost V 7 bases and J 12 bases, with 15 bases left between them. Written as DNA, the CDR3 is TGTGCCAGCAACCAGCGGGGGGGGGAACTGTTTTTT. Translation gives CASNQRGGELFF.

This clonotype was detected many times. The chain links TRBV11-2 to TRBJ2-5; D gene ambiguous. Trimming left V 3 bases short and J 5 bases short, with 10 bases between. Germline V gene sequence: CDR1 SGHAT, CDR2 FQNNGV. This CDR3 spans 13 amino acids. The CDR3 DNA reads TGTGCCAGCAGCTTTGGGTTCGGGGAGACCCAGTACTTC. Translation gives CASSFGFGETQYF.

This clonotype was detected ten times or more. A junction end diverges from the germline sequence, so it may reflect a read error. The rearrangement links TRBV20-1 to TRBJ1-2; D not resolved. CDR3 length equals 10 residues. Germline V gives CDR1 DFQATT, CDR2 SNEGSKA (reference sequence). The CDR3 region is CSAREGGYTF. The CDR3 nucleotides are TGCAGTGCAAGAGAGGGTGGCTACACCTTC.

This clonotype has at least ten counts. The V gene is TRBV7-2, the J gene TRBJ2-3, with 9 bases lining up with TRBD1. V was pared by 3 bases and J by 2 bases, with 6 bases of the junction left unmatched. Germline V gene sequence: CDR1 SGHTA, CDR2 FQGNSA. This CDR3 has 16 amino acids. The CDR3 reads CASSLGTGSVTDTQYF. The CDR3 bases are TGTGCCAGCAGCTTGGGGACAGGGAGCGTCACAGATACGCAGTATTTT.

This clonotype was detected many times. The rearrangement links TRBV11-2 to TRBJ2-5; possibly TRBD2 for D (6 bases). The V and J ends lost 2 bases and 2 bases respectively, with 9 bases between them. CDR3 length: 14 amino acids. The germline CDR1 and CDR2 sequences are SGHAT and FQNNGV. CDR3 sequence (DNA): TGTGCCAGCAGCTTACGGGGGTCACAAGAGACCCAGTACTTC. Its translation: CASSLRGSQETQYF.

The table lists this clonotype with many counts. This sequence joins TRBV19 and TRBJ1-3; D is possibly TRBD1 (5 bases). The V end was cut by 6 bases, the J end by 2 bases, with 11 bases between. The CDR3 spans 14 residues. The germline V gene encodes CDR1 LNHDA and CDR2 SQIVND (reference sequence). CDR3 nucleotides: TGTGCCAGTAGCGGGGGGGATGCTGGAAACACCATATATTTT. Its protein is CASSGGDAGNTIYF.

This clonotype has a count of ten or more. The J gene is TRBJ2-7, the V gene TRBV6-2 or TRBV6-3; tentatively, D is TRBD1 or TRBD2 (5 bases each). Trimming removed 5 bases at V and 6 bases at J, with 17 bases between. Germline V gives CDR1 MNHEY, CDR2 SVGEGT. The CDR3 is made up of 14 amino acids. In nucleotides, the CDR3 is TGTGCCAGCAGTATAGGACACTCGGGAAGCGAGCAGTACTTC. This translates into CASSIGHSGSEQYF.

The chain carries TRBV2 and TRBJ2-5, with TRBD1 as a possible D gene (6 bases). This CDR3 region has 13 residues. Germline V gene lookup returns CDR1 SNHLY and CDR2 FYNNEI. The V and J ends lost 8 bases and 3 bases respectively, with 13 bases between them. The CDR3 DNA sequence: TGTGCCAGCGATCCCGGGACAAAAGAGACCCAGTACTTC. Amino acid sequence: CASDPGTKETQYF.

The J gene is TRBJ2-3, the V gene TRBV2; possibly TRBD1 or TRBD2 for D (5 bases each). CDR3 length equals 15 residues. V shed 3 bases and J shed 4 bases, with 14 bases lying between them. Germline assignment: CDR1 SNHLY and CDR2 FYNNEI. Written as DNA, the CDR3 is TGTGCCAGCAGTGACGAACTTGTGGGGGCAGATACGCAGTATTTT. This encodes CASSDELVGADTQYF.

This clonotype was seen repeatedly, ten times or more. This chain uses TRBV3-1 with TRBJ1-1, with no clear D. Germline lookup yields CDR1 LGHDT and CDR2 YNNKEL (reference sequence). Deletions cut 4 bases from V and 0 bases from J, with 6 bases between. The CDR3 contains 13 residues. The CDR3 region has the DNA TGTGCCAGCAGCCCCGAGCTGAACACTGAAGCTTTCTTT. Residues: CASSPELNTEAFF.

This clonotype was picked up many times. The chain uses TRBV24-1 and TRBJ2-2, with D perhaps TRBD1 (6 bases). The CDR3 is made up of 15 amino acids. CDR1 is KGHDR, CDR2 SFDVKD, per germline. V lost 3 bases, J lost 4 bases, and 11 bases lay in between. The DNA for the CDR3 is TGTGCCACCAGTGATCCCGGACAGATCACCGGGGAGCTGTTTTTT. Residues: CATSDPGQITGELFF.

This clonotype showed up just a few times. The V and J genes are TRBV9 and TRBJ2-3, with D possibly being TRBD1 (8 bases). The length of the CDR3 is 15 residues. V was clipped by 0 bases and J by 4 bases, with 12 bases between them. Germline CDR1 reads SGDLS; CDR2 reads YYNGEE. The chain's CDR3 is CASSVGTGGADTQYF. In DNA form, the CDR3 reads TGTGCCAGCAGCGTAGGCACAGGGGGGGCAGATACGCAGTATTTT.

The CDR3, as DNA: TGTGCCAGCACCCTGGTAGCTGGCACCGGGGAGCTGTTTTTT. Protein sequence: CASTLVAGTGELFF. The chain has TRBV6-2 or TRBV6-3 and TRBJ2-2; D remains unclear. The CDR3 is made up of 14 amino acids. Germline CDR1 MNHEY, CDR2 SVGEGT. V lost 7 bases to trimming and J lost 4 bases, with 13 bases between them.

This clonotype was picked up many times. The chain couples TRBV6-1 to TRBJ1-1; D is ambiguous. Germline CDR1 is MNHNS and CDR2 is SASEGT. The germline V and J ends were trimmed by 2 bases and 1 base, with 14 bases remaining between them. This CDR3 is 16 amino acids long. The CDR3 sequence is CASSELSGSSNTEAFF. The CDR3 DNA is TGTGCCAGCAGTGAACTTTCCGGCAGCTCGAACACTGAAGCTTTCTTT.

The sample holds many counts of this clonotype. V gene TRBV29-1 combines with J gene TRBJ2-5; 12 bases line up with TRBD2. V gave up 7 bases and J gave up 4 bases; unmatched junction bases: 4. The germline CDR1 and CDR2 sequences are SQVTM and ANQGSEA. The CDR3 spans 13 residues. The CDR3 reads CSARGLAGETQYF. The CDR3 DNA follows: TGCAGCGCCCGGGGACTAGCGGGAGAGACCCAGTACTTC.

On this clonotype: The junction departs from the called germline gene at one end, perhaps through a read error. The chain joins TRBV15 to TRBJ2-3, with a possible D match to TRBD1 (6 bases). The CDR3 covers 16 residues. CDR1 is LNHNV, CDR2 YYDKDF, per germline (reference sequence). The CDR3 region has the DNA TGTGCCACCAGCACCCGGGACAAAGGGGTCACAGATACGCAGAATTTC. Translating gives CATSTRDKGVTDTQNF.

Turning to this clonotype: A much more abundant neighbour one base away suggests this may be a read error. This chain uses TRBV7-2 with TRBJ1-1; D is possibly TRBD1 (5 bases). Germline V CDR1 and CDR2: SGHTA, FQGNSA. The CDR3 sequence is 13 residues long. The CDR3 here is CANSFQTGGKAFF. CDR3 sequence (DNA): TGTGCCAACAGCTTTCAGACCGGGGGAAAAGCTTTCTTT.

This clonotype was counted ten times or more. The rearrangement joins TRBV5-5 to TRBJ2-5; no reliable D call. This CDR3 is 14 amino acids long. With 0 bases removed from V and 0 bases from J, the gap between germline ends came to 6 bases. Per germline, CDR1 SGHKS and CDR2 YYEKEE (reference sequence). The CDR3 loop is CASSLGYNQETQYF. The DNA of the CDR3 is TGTGCCAGCAGCTTGGGATATAACCAAGAGACCCAGTACTTC.

V usage is TRBV10-3 and J usage is TRBJ2-1; D is ambiguous. CDR1 ENHRY and CDR2 SYGVKD come from the germline V gene. V lost 2 bases to trimming and J lost 6 bases, with 11 bases between them. The CDR3 has 14 amino acids. The CDR3 DNA is TGTGCCATCAGTGAGCCCGGGCAGACCAATGAGCAGTTCTTC. Its translation: CAISEPGQTNEQFF.